The rows below give T cell receptor beta chains drawn from one sample of a study of blood T cell repertoires in COVID-19. Sequencing was performed with immunoSEQ multiplex PCR; in TCRdb, only in-frame clones are kept and a portion is missing. The table records about 240,000 clones, about four fifths of them present only once. Source material: peripheral blood. These receptors all stem from a woman aged 18-35 years with acute or convalescent COVID-19. Both conserved end residues are trimmed from each CDR3.

V	J	length	CDR3
TRBV28	TRBJ2-7	12	ASRGTAGPYEQY
TRBV25-1	TRBJ2-2	15	ASSEYVFTGNTGELF
TRBV6-5	TRBJ1-2	14	ASSYHLRDRLYGYT
TRBV6-6	TRBJ2-7	14	ASSSFREGRSYEQY
TRBV4-3	TRBJ1-2	14	ASSQDTRPAAYGYT
TRBV10-3	TRBJ1-2	12	AISGQQANYGYT
TRBV6-5	TRBJ1-5	12	ASSYSSGHQPQH
TRBV29-1	TRBJ1-5	12	SVEIQGGGQPQH
TRBV7-8	TRBJ1-3	14	ASSQGQGFSGNTIY
TRBV28	TRBJ2-1	10	ASSLYRGEQF
TRBV7-8	TRBJ1-4	13	ASSPRQEPNEKLF
TRBV19	TRBJ2-2	13	ASSMASAYTGELF
TRBV12-5	TRBJ2-3	17	ASGLSVLAGGGTTDTQY
TRBV20-1	TRBJ2-1	9	SAELYNEQF
TRBV5-1	TRBJ1-6	13	ASSKLGGGNSPLH
TRBV9	TRBJ2-7	11	ASSVDPGGEQY
TRBV7-2	TRBJ2-5	13	ASTPRGAGVETQY
TRBV27	TRBJ1-1	12	ASSLWAGNPEAF
TRBV7-6	TRBJ1-1	15	ASSLVNPGRTNTEAF
TRBV5-8	TRBJ2-3	13	ASSLVAGGPDTQY
TRBV13	TRBJ2-5	13	ASSSGTSLGETQY
TRBV2	TRBJ2-7	13	ASRRTGGSSYEQY
TRBV28	TRBJ1-5	13	ASTWEGRGNQPQH
TRBV7-9	TRBJ2-1	14	ASSSNLAGGYNEQF
TRBV6-5	TRBJ1-2	10	ASSFDRVGYT